This passage covers 24 T cell receptor beta chains from one sample sequenced in a study of blood T cells in healthy people across ages. The use of a sample-barcoded 5' primer and a J-beta primer mix characterized a second PCR of about 7 to 12 cycles. TCRdb independently ran MiXCR on the 5' RACE reads; one entry per CDR3 protein. The table shows about 1.8 million distinct CDR3 sequences, with about 50% occurring only once. Sequenced material: blood. Source of these receptors: a woman aged 35 to 49 in good health.

V usage is TRBV7-9 and J usage is TRBJ2-4; TRBD1 agrees at 9 bases. The CDR3 length is 18 residues. V gave up 0 bases and J gave up 8 bases; unmatched junction bases: 14. Germline V gives CDR1 SEHNR, CDR2 FQNEAQ (reference sequence). The CDR3 protein is CASSLAGVRTGEGYIQYF. CDR3 DNA sequence: TGTGCCAGCAGCTTAGCGGGGGTCCGGACAGGGGAAGGGTACATTCAGTACTTC.

The CDR3 spells CAISEFPVPLEGYTF. CDR3 nucleotide sequence: TGTGCCATCAGTGAGTTCCCTGTCCCTTTGGAGGGCTACACCTTC. This rearrangement joins TRBV10-3 to TRBJ1-2; D ambiguous. This CDR3 region has 15 residues. V shed 1 base and J shed 8 bases, with 17 bases lying between them. Germline V CDR1 and CDR2: ENHRY, SYGVKD.

CDR3 nucleotides: TGTGCCACCAGTGATTCGATAGGGAAGGGCGAGCAGTACTTC. This encodes CATSDSIGKGEQYF. The chain is built from TRBV24-1 and TRBJ2-5; D is undetermined. The J call may not be correct, given that the DNA end is closer to TRBJ2-7. The CDR3 has 14 residues. Germline lookup yields CDR1 KGHDR and CDR2 SFDVKD.

The rearrangement joins TRBV7-2 to TRBJ2-2; 12 positions match TRBD1. V shed 6 bases and J 1 base; nucleotides not matched to a gene: 9. Germline V gives CDR1 SGHTA, CDR2 FQGNSA. CDR3 length: 18 amino acids. In nucleotides, the CDR3 is TGTGCCAGCAGTCCTATCCGGGACAGGGGGCTGAACACCGGGGAGCTGTTTTTT. As protein: CASSPIRDRGLNTGELFF.

The V call is TRBV7-2, the J call TRBJ2-5, with 8 nucleotides matching TRBD2. V was clipped by 0 bases and J by 2 bases; unmatched bases: 8. CDR3 length: 17 residues. CDR1 is SGHTA and CDR2 is FQGNSA in the germline V gene. The DNA of the CDR3 is TGTGCCAGCAGCTTAGCGCATTCCAGCGGGGGACAAGAGACCCAGTACTTC. This encodes CASSLAHSSGGQETQYF.

V is TRBV4-3 and J is TRBJ1-6; TRBD1 agrees at 7 bases. CDR3 length: 16 amino acids. CDR1 is LGHNA and CDR2 is YSLEER in the germline V gene. V lost 1 base to trimming and J lost 6 bases; unmatched junction nucleotides: 6. CDR3 in DNA: TGCGCCAGCAGCCAAGCAGGGGGGTTGGGTAATTCACCCCTCCACTTT. Protein sequence: CASSQAGGLGNSPLHF.

V gene TRBV18 combines with J gene TRBJ2-3; D possibly corresponds to TRBD2 (5 bases). The CDR3 sequence is 14 residues long. CDR1 KGHSH and CDR2 LQKENI come from the germline V gene. V lost 8 bases and J 0 bases, leaving 12 bases between the germline ends. The CDR3 region has the DNA TGTGCCAGCGCCTCTAGCATCAGCACAGATACGCAGTATTTT. Amino acids: CASASSISTDTQYF.

This clonotype was observed a handful of times. This chain uses TRBV4-2 with TRBJ2-1, with 8 bases that match TRBD1. This CDR3 is 15 amino acids long. Losses at the gene ends were 1 base for V and 6 bases for J; bases not matched to a gene: 5. The germline V gene encodes CDR1 LGHNA and CDR2 YNFKEQ. CDR3 coding DNA: TGTGCCAGCAGCCAAGCCCCGGACAGGGCCAATGAGCAGTTCTTC. It encodes CASSQAPDRANEQFF.

The gene calls are TRBV7-9 and TRBJ2-5; D perhaps matches TRBD2 (7 bases). This CDR3 contains 14 residues. CDR1 and CDR2 (germline): SEHNR, FQNEAQ (reference sequence). V was clipped by 7 bases and J by 1 base, with 13 bases between them. CDR3 nucleotide sequence: TGTGCCAGCACGACAAGGGGGGGCCAAGAGACCCAGTACTTC. As protein: CASTTRGGQETQYF.

J is TRBJ2-1 and V is TRBV14; no definite D call. Trimming shortened V by 7 bases and J by 4 bases, and 17 bases separated the two germline ends. The germline CDR1 and CDR2 sequences are SGHDN and FVKESK. The CDR3 sequence is 15 residues long. For the CDR3, the DNA is TGTGCCAGCAACCCACCCGCGACACCGTACAATGAGCAGTTCTTC. Protein sequence: CASNPPATPYNEQFF. The whole variable domain, remainder taken from reference TRBV14 and TRBJ2-1, is EAGVTQFPSHSVIEKGQTVTLRCDPISGHDNLYWYRRVMGKEIKFLLHFVKESKQDESGMPNNRFLAERTGGTYSTLKVQPAELEDSGVYFCASNPPATPYNEQFFGPGTRLTVL.

The genes are TRBV10-3 and TRBJ2-7; perhaps TRBD1 as D (5 bases). The V gene's germline CDR1 is ENHRY and CDR2 SYGVKD. The CDR3 runs 13 residues. The V gene lost 4 bases and the J gene lost 7 bases, with 14 bases spanning the gap. As DNA, the CDR3 is TGTGCCATCAGTGTCAGGGATGACGGGGAGCAGTACTTC. This sequence encodes CAISVRDDGEQYF.

The chain recombines TRBV15 with TRBJ2-4; TRBD1 matches at 9 bases. Per germline, CDR1 LNHNV and CDR2 YYDKDF (reference sequence). Trimming removed 0 bases from V and 9 bases from J; junction bases left unmatched: 12. The CDR3 has 17 residues. The CDR3 is CATSRDLGTGSSRIQYF. CDR3 in DNA: TGTGCCACCAGCAGAGATTTGGGGACAGGGTCCTCTCGCATTCAGTACTTC.

CDR3 sequence (DNA): TGCGCCAGCAATCGGCAGGGGAGCGCCGGGGAGCTGTTTTTT. This encodes CASNRQGSAGELFF. The chain couples TRBV5-1 to TRBJ2-2; possible D gene TRBD1, 6 bases. Germline V gives CDR1 SGHRS, CDR2 YFSETQ. This CDR3 is built from 14 residues. V dropped 6 bases and J dropped 6 bases, with 15 bases sitting between them.

This chain joins TRBV4-1 and TRBJ1-2, with D hard to call. Germline V CDR1 and CDR2: MGHRA, YSYEKL. V was shortened by 4 bases and J by 4 bases, with 16 bases between the two germline ends. The CDR3 has 15 amino acids. CDR3 bases: TGCGCCAGCAGCCGGTTAGGGATTATCTTCTATGGCTACACCTTC. Translating it yields CASSRLGIIFYGYTF.

This chain connects TRBV7-2 to TRBJ2-3; TRBD2 matches at 8 bases. CDR1 and CDR2 from the germline V gene are SGHTA and FQGNSA. The CDR3 consists of 18 residues. V lost 5 bases and J lost 5; bases outside the gene matches: 18. The CDR3 protein is CASSRRGWSGGSRDTQYF. The CDR3 DNA is TGTGCCAGCAGCCGCCGTGGGTGGAGCGGGGGCTCCAGAGATACGCAGTATTTT. Filled out from reference TRBV7-2 and TRBJ2-3, the complete variable domain reads GAGVSQSPSNKVTEKGKDVELRCDPISGHTALYWYRQSLGQGLEFLIYFQGNSAPDKSGLPSDRFSAERTGGSVSTLTIQRTQQEDSAVYLCASSRRGWSGGSRDTQYFGPGTRLTVL.

The chain has TRBV7-3 and TRBJ2-4; 11 bases are shared with TRBD2. The CDR3 length is 15 residues. Germline loops: CDR1 SGHTA, CDR2 FQGTGA. The V gene end was trimmed by 2 bases and the J gene end by 5 bases; junction bases not matched to a gene: 2. The chain's CDR3 is CASSLGTSGQNIQYF. CDR3 DNA sequence: TGTGCCAGCAGCTTAGGGACTAGCGGACAAAACATTCAGTACTTC.

This clonotype has a handful of counts. The chain is built from TRBV12-3 or TRBV12-4 and TRBJ2-5, with D perhaps matching TRBD2 (5 bases). The CDR3 has 13 residues. V gave up 5 bases and J gave up 11 bases, with 18 bases separating them. CDR3 sequence: CASSVAELREQYF. For the CDR3, the DNA is TGTGCCAGCAGTGTGGCCGAATTGAGGGAGCAGTACTTC.

This clonotype was observed a few times. The chain links TRBV5-1 to TRBJ2-1, with 8 bases lining up with TRBD1. V shed 4 bases and J 4 bases; nucleotides not matched to a gene: 10. Germline assignment: CDR1 SGHRS and CDR2 YFSETQ. This CDR3 has 16 residues. CDR3 protein: CASSLSGTGPYNEQFF. The CDR3, as DNA: TGCGCCAGCAGCCTCTCCGGGACAGGACCTTACAATGAGCAGTTCTTC.

This clonotype appeared once. The V call is TRBV12-3 or TRBV12-4, the J call TRBJ2-5, with D hard to call. The CDR3 runs to 12 residues. Trimming stripped 11 bases from V and 11 bases from J, with 21 bases between. For the CDR3, the DNA is TGTGCCGAGTGCGGCCCCACCTACGGGCAGTACTTC. The encoded protein is CAECGPTYGQYF.

V gene TRBV4-1 combines with J gene TRBJ1-6, with D maybe TRBD1 (6 bases). The CDR3 covers 16 residues. V gave up 1 base and J gave up 3 bases, with 10 bases separating them. Per the germline V gene, CDR1 is MGHRA and CDR2 is YSYEKL. The CDR3 nucleotides read TGCGCCAGCAGCCAAGTTCGGACAGTCTATAATTCACCCCTCCACTTT. Protein product: CASSQVRTVYNSPLHF.

The chain combines TRBV27 with TRBJ1-6; D not certain. This CDR3 spans 12 amino acids. Trimming pared 7 bases from V and 9 bases from J, leaving 10 bases between. From germline, CDR1 is MNHEY and CDR2 SMNVEV (reference sequence). The CDR3 DNA sequence: TGTGCCAGCAATCAGTTCGGTTCACCCCTCCACTTT. It encodes CASNQFGSPLHF.

At least ten counts were recorded for this clonotype. The CDR3 DNA reads TGTGCCAGCAGCTTACTGGGTAGAGAGACCCAGTACTTC. It encodes CASSLLGRETQYF. The V gene is TRBV7-2, the J gene TRBJ2-5, with no clear D. Per germline, CDR1 SGHTA and CDR2 FQGNSA. The CDR3 extends over 13 amino acids. V shed 2 bases and J shed 4 bases, with 8 bases lying between them.

This clonotype showed up just a few times. Written as DNA, the CDR3 is TGTGCCAGCAGCTTAGACGCGGCGGCCCAGCCCCAGCATTTT. Residues: CASSLDAAAQPQHF. The chain recombines TRBV7-9 with TRBJ1-5; D is unclear. Germline CDR1 reads SEHNR; CDR2 reads FQNEAQ (reference sequence). Trimming removed 1 base at V and 7 bases at J, with 11 bases between. This CDR3 has 14 amino acids.

Only a few counts were recorded for this clonotype. The gene calls are TRBV29-1 and TRBJ1-2, with D possibly being TRBD1 (5 bases). This CDR3 has 15 residues. V was cut by 4 bases and J by 1 base, with 16 bases left in between. Germline CDR1 reads SQVTM; CDR2 reads ANQGSEA. Written as DNA, the CDR3 is TGCAGCGTTGCACCAGGGCCCAGCTTTAACTATGGCTACACCTTC. Its translation: CSVAPGPSFNYGYTF.